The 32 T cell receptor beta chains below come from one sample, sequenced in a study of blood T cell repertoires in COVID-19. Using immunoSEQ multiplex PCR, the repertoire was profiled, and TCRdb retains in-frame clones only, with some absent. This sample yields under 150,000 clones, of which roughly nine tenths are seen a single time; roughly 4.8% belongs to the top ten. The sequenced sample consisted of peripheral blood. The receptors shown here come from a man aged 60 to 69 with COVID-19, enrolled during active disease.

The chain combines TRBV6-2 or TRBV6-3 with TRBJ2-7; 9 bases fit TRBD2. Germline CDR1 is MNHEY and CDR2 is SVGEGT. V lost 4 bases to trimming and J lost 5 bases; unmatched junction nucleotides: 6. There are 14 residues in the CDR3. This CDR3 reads CASSSPGLAHEQYF. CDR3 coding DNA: TGTGCCAGCAGTTCACCGGGACTAGCCCACGAGCAGTACTTC.

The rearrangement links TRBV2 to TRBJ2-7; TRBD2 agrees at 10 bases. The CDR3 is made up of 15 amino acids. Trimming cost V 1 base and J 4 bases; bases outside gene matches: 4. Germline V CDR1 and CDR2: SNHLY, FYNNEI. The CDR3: CASSEVAGGGYEQYF. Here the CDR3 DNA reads TGTGCCAGCAGTGAAGTAGCGGGAGGTGGGTACGAGCAGTACTTC.

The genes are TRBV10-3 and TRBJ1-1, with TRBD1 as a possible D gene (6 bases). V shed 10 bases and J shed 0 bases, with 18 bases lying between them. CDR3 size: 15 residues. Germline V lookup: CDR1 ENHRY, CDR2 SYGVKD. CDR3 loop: CATRGLPGVNTEAFF. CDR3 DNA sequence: TGTGCCACCCGGGGCCTCCCAGGGGTGAACACTGAAGCTTTCTTT.

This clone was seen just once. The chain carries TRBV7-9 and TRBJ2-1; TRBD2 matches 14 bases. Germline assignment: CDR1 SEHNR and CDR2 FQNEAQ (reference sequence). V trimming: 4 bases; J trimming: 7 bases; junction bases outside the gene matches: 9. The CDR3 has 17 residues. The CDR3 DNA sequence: TGTGCCAGCAGCTCCGAAAGGGGACTAGCGGGAGTGAATGAGCAGTTCTTC. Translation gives CASSSERGLAGVNEQFF. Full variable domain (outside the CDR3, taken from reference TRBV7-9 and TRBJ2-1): DTGVSQNPRHKITKRGQNVTFRCDPISEHNRLYWYRQTLGQGPEFLTYFQNEAQLEKSRLLSDRFSAERPKGSFSTLEIQRTEQGDSAMYLCASSSERGLAGVNEQFFGPGTRLTVL.

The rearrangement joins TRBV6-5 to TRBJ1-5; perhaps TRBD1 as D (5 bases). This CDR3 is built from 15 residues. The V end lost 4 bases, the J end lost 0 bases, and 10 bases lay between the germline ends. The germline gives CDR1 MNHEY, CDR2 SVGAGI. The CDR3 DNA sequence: TGTGCCAGCAGTTCAGGGTTTTATAGCAATCAGCCCCAGCATTTT. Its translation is CASSSGFYSNQPQHF.

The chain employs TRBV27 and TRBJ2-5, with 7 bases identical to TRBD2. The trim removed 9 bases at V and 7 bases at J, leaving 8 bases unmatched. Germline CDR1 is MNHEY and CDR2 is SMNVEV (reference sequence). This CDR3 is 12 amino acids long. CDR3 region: CASARTGGTQYF. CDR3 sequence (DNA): TGTGCCAGTGCCCGAACGGGGGGGACCCAGTACTTC.

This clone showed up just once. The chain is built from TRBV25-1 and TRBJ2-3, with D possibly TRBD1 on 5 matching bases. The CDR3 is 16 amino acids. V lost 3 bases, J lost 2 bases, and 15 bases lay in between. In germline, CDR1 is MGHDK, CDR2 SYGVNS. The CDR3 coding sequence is TGTGCCAGCAGTGAGGGTTTTGGGGCCTACACAGATACGCAGTATTTT. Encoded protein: CASSEGFGAYTDTQYF.

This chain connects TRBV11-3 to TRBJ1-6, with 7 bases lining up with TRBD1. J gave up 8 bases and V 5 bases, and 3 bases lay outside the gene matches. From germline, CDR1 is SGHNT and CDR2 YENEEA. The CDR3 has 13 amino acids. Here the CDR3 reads CASSGTDYSPLHF. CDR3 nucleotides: TGTGCCAGCAGCGGGACAGACTATTCACCCCTCCACTTT.

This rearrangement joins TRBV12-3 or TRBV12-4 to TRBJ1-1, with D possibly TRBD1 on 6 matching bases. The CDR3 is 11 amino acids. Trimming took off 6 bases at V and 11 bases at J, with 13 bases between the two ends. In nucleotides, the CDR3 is TGTGCCAGCAGCCCCGACAGGAAGGCTTTCTTT. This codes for CASSPDRKAFF.

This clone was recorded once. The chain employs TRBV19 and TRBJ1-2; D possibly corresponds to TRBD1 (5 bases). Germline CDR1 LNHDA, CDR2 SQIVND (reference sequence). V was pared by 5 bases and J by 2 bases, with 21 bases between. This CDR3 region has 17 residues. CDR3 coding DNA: TGTGCCAGTAGTCTTTCTCGGGGGATCGTAGCCAACTATGGCTACACCTTC. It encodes CASSLSRGIVANYGYTF.

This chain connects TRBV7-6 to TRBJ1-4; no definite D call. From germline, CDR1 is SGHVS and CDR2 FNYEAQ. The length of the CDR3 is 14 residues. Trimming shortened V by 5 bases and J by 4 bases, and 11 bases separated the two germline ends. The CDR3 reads CASSPRQDNEKLFF. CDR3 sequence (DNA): TGTGCCAGCAGCCCTCGGCAGGATAATGAAAAACTGTTTTTT. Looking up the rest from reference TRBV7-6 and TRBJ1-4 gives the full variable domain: GAGVSQSPRYKVTKRGQDVALRCDPISGHVSLYWYRQALGQGPEFLTYFNYEAQQDKSGLPNDRFSAERPEGSISTLTIQRTEQRDSAMYRCASSPRQDNEKLFFGSGTQLSVL.

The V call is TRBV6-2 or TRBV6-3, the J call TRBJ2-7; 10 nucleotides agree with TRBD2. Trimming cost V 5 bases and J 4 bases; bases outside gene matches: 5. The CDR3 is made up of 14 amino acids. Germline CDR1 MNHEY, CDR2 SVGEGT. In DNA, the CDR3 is TGTGCCAGCAGTCTTGGACTAGCGGTATACGAGCAGTACTTC. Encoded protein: CASSLGLAVYEQYF.

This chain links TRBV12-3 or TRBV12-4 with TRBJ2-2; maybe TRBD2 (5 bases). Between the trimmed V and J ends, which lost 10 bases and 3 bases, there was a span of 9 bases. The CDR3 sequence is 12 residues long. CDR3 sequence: CAILGDTGELFF. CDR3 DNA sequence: TGTGCCATCCTCGGGGACACCGGGGAGCTGTTTTTT.

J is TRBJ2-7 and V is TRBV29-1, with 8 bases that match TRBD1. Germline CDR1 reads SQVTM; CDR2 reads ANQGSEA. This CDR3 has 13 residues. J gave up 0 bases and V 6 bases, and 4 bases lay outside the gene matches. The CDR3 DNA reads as TGCAGCGTGGGACAGGAAAGCTCCTACGAGCAGTACTTC. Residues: CSVGQESSYEQYF.

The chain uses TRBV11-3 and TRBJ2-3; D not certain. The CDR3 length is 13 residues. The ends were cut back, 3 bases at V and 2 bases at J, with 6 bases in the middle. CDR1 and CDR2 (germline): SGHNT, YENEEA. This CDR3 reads CASSFDSTDTQYF. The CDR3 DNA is TGTGCCAGCAGCTTTGACTCCACAGATACGCAGTATTTT.

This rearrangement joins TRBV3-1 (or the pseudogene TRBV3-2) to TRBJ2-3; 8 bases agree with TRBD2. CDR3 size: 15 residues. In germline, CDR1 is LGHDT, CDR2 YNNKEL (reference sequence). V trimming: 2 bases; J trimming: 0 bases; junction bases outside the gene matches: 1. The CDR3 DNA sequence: TGTGCCAGCAGCCAACCTAGCGGGAGCACAGATACGCAGTATTTT. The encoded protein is CASSQPSGSTDTQYF.

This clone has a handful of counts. The CDR3 coding sequence is TGTGCCAGCAGAAGGACTAGCGGGAGGGTCTACGAGCAGTACTTC. Its protein product is CASRRTSGRVYEQYF. V and J are TRBV28 and TRBJ2-7; 15 positions agree with TRBD2. The CDR3 is 15 amino acids. Germline V gene lookup returns CDR1 MDHEN and CDR2 SYDVKM. V trimming: 6 bases; J trimming: 3 bases; junction bases outside the gene matches: 3.

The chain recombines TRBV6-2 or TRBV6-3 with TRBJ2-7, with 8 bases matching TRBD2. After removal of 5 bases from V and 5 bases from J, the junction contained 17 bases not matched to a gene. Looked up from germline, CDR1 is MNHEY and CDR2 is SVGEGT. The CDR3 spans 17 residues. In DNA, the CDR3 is TGTGCCAGCAGTCTCGCTAACGGGAGGGCCGGGAAGAACGAGCAGTACTTC. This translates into CASSLANGRAGKNEQYF.

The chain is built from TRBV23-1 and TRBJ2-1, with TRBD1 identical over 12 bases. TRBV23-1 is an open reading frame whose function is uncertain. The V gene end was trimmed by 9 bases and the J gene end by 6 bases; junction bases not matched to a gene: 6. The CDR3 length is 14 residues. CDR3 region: CASPRDRGRNEQFF. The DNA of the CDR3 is TGCGCCAGTCCCCGGGACAGGGGGCGCAATGAGCAGTTCTTC.

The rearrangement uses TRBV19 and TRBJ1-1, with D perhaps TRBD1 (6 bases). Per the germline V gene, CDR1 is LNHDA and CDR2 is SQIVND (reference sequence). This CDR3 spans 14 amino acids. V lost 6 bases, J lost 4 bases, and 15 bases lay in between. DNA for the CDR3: TGTGCCAGTAGGAACAGGGAAGGTATCACTGAAGCTTTCTTT. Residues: CASRNREGITEAFF.

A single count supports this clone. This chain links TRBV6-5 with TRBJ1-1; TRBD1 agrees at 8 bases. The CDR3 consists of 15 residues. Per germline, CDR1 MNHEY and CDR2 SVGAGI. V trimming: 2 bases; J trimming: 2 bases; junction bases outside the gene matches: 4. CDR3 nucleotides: TGTGCCAGCAGTTACCGGGACAGGCAAAACACTGAAGCTTTCTTT. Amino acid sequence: CASSYRDRQNTEAFF.

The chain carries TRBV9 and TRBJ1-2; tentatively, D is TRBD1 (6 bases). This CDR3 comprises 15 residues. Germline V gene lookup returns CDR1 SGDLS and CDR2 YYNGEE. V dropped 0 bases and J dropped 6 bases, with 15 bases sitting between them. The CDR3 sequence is CASSVEVGGGDGYTF. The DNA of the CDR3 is TGTGCCAGCAGCGTAGAGGTCGGGGGGGGCGATGGCTACACCTTC.

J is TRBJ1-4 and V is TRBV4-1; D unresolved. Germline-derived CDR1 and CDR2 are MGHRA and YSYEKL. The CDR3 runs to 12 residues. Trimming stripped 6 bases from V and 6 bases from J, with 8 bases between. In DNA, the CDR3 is TGCGCCAGCAGTTTCCCATATGAAAAACTGTTTTTT. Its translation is CASSFPYEKLFF.

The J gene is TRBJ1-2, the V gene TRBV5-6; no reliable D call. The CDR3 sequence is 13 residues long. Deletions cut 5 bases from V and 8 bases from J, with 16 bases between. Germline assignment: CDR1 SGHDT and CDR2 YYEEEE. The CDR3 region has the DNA TGTGCCAGCAGTTCGGCCTCAGGTTCCGGCTACACCTTC. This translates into CASSSASGSGYTF.

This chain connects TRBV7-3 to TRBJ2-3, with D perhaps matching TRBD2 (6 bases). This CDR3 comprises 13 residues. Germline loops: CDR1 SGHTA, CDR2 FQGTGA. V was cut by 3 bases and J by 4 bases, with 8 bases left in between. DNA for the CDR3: TGTGCCAGCAGCTTCGGGGAGGCAGATACGCAGTATTTT. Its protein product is CASSFGEADTQYF.

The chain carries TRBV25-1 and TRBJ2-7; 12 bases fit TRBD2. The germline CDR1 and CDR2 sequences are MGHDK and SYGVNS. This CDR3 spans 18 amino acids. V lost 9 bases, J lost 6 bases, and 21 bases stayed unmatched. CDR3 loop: CASYNHGLAGQGCSEQYF. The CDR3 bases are TGTGCCAGTTACAACCACGGACTAGCGGGGCAGGGGTGTTCCGAGCAGTACTTC.

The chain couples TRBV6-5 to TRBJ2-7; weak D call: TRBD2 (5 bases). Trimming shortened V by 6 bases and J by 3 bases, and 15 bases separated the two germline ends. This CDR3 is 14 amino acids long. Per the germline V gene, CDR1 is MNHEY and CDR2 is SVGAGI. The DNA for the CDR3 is TGTGCCAGCAGCCTCGCTCTAGCCAACTACGAGCAGTACTTC. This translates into CASSLALANYEQYF.

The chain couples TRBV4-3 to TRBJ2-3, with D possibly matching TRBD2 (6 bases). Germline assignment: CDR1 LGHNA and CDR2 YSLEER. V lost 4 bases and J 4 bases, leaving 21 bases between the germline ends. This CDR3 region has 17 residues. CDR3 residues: CASSLRSTGVVPDTQYF. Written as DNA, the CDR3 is TGCGCCAGCAGCCTTAGATCAACGGGAGTCGTTCCAGATACGCAGTATTTT.

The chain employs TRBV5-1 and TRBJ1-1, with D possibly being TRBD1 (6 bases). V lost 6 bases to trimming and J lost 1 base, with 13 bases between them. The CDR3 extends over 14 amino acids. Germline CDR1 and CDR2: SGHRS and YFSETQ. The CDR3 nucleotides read TGCGCCAGCATCAAAGGGGGAGAGAACACTGAAGCTTTCTTT. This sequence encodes CASIKGGENTEAFF. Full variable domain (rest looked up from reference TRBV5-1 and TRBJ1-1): KAGVTQTPRYLIKTRGQQVTLSCSPISGHRSVSWYQQTPGQGLQFLFEYFSETQRNKGNFPGRFSGRQFSNSRSEMNVSTLELGDSALYLCASIKGGENTEAFFGQGTRLTVV.

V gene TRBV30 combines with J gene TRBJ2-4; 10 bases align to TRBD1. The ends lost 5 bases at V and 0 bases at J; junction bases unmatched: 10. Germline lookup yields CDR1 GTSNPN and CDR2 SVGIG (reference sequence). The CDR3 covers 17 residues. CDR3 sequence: CAWSEGTGDIAKNIQYF. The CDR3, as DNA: TGTGCCTGGTCAGAAGGGACAGGGGACATAGCCAAAAACATTCAGTACTTC. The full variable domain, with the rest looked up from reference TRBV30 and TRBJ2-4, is SQTIHQWPATLVQPVGSPLSLECTVEGTSNPNLYWYRQAAGRGLQLLFYSVGIGQISSEVPQNLSASRPQDRQFILSSKKLLLSDSGFYLCAWSEGTGDIAKNIQYFGAGTRLSVL.

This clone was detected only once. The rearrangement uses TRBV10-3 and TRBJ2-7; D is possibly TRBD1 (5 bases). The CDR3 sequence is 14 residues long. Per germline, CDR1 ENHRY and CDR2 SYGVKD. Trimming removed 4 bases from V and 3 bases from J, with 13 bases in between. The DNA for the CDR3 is TGTGCCATCAGTGCCGACAGAGTCCACTACGAGCAGTACTTC. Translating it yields CAISADRVHYEQYF.

DNA of the CDR3: TGTGCCACCAGTGATGGGGAGCGGAAATTCACAGATACGCAGTATTTT. It translates to CATSDGERKFTDTQYF. The chain uses TRBV24-1 and TRBJ2-3; the D gene is possibly TRBD2 (5 bases). Germline assignment: CDR1 KGHDR and CDR2 SFDVKD. The CDR3 covers 16 residues. V was shortened by 3 bases and J by 2 bases, with 14 bases between the two germline ends.